A single sample is the source of the 18 T cell receptor beta chains below, sequenced in a study of a mutant IDH1 vaccine in newly diagnosed glioma. The antigens for these receptors are not known. As for time point: week 35, safety follow-up. What each vaccine dose contained was 300 ug of mutant IDH1 20-mer peptide, accompanied by topical imiquimod. Sequenced by immunoSEQ multiplex PCR; TCRdb stores in-frame clones only, minus some. The data show about 44,000 clones, 81% seen once. Specimen: PBMCs, collected from a glioma patient whose treatment included an IDH1 peptide vaccine. Receptors were obtained from a woman in her thirties or forties with glioma. Some clones in this sample may be carry-over from other donors' samples.

CDR3 nucleotide sequence: TGTGCCAGCAGCAGCAGGGTAGGCACAGATACGCAGTATTTT. Translating it yields CASSSRVGTDTQYF. J is TRBJ2-3 and V is TRBV2, with D tentatively TRBD1 (5 bases). The ends were cut back, 6 bases at V and 1 base at J, with 11 bases in the middle. The CDR3 totals 14 residues. Germline V CDR1 and CDR2: SNHLY, FYNNEI.

CDR3 DNA sequence: TGTGCCAGCAGCCCGCGGAGCGGCACAGATACGCAGTATTTT. It specifies CASSPRSGTDTQYF. This rearrangement joins TRBV7-2 to TRBJ2-3; D is ambiguous. The ends were cut back, 5 bases at V and 1 base at J, with 10 bases in the middle. The V gene's germline CDR1 is SGHTA and CDR2 FQGNSA. The CDR3 length is 14 residues.

This chain connects TRBV9 to TRBJ2-3, with TRBD2 matching 7 bases. Germline V gives CDR1 SGDLS, CDR2 YYNGEE. After removal of 3 bases from V and 3 bases from J, the junction contained 10 bases not matched to a gene. The CDR3 is 16 amino acids. The CDR3 loop reads CASSATEGRETDTQYF. CDR3 nucleotides: TGTGCCAGCAGCGCTACGGAGGGGCGGGAGACAGATACGCAGTATTTT.

This sequence joins TRBV7-2 and TRBJ2-1, with TRBD2 matching over 8 bases. The CDR3 is 15 residues long. Germline V lookup: CDR1 SGHTA, CDR2 FQGNSA. V was clipped by 5 bases and J by 5 bases; unmatched bases: 8. In DNA form, the CDR3 reads TGTGCCAGCAGCGAACGGCGGGGGGACCACAATGAGCAGTTCTTC. This sequence encodes CASSERRGDHNEQFF.

In the case of this clone: The sample holds other DNA sequences that translate to the same CDR3. This chain joins TRBV18 and TRBJ2-5; weak D call: TRBD1 (6 bases). Trimming removed 0 bases from V and 5 bases from J, with 7 bases in between. CDR1 KGHSH and CDR2 LQKENI come from the germline V gene. This CDR3 spans 13 amino acids. Here the CDR3 DNA reads TGTGCCAGCTCACCACCCCAGGGGGAGACCCAGTACTTC. Amino acids: CASSPPQGETQYF.

This chain connects TRBV5-1 to TRBJ1-6; no reliable D call. The CDR3 loop spans 16 amino acids. V lost 1 base, J lost 5 bases, and 13 bases lay in between. CDR1 is SGHRS, CDR2 YFSETQ, per germline. The CDR3 DNA is TGCGCCAGCAGCTTGTCGGCGGCCGTGCATAATTCACCCCTCCACTTT. Residues: CASSLSAAVHNSPLHF.

This chain uses TRBV14 with TRBJ2-4, with D perhaps TRBD1 (5 bases). Trimming removed 4 bases at V and 6 bases at J, with 16 bases between. This CDR3 region has 15 residues. Germline V gives CDR1 SGHDN, CDR2 FVKESK. The CDR3 nucleotides read TGTGCCAGCAGCCCAGGGCGAAGCTTGTTAAACATTCAGTACTTC. Translated, it gives CASSPGRSLLNIQYF.

The CDR3 is CASTWGAGGHADTQYF. In nucleotides, the CDR3 is TGTGCCAGCACCTGGGGAGCGGGAGGTCATGCAGATACGCAGTATTTT. This chain uses TRBV5-6 with TRBJ2-3; 9 nucleotides align to TRBD2. The ends lost 6 bases at V and 4 bases at J; junction bases unmatched: 12. The CDR3 runs 16 residues. Germline values: CDR1 SGHDT, CDR2 YYEEEE.

This chain uses TRBV19 with TRBJ1-1, with TRBD1 matching over 9 bases. The CDR3 runs 16 residues. Germline V gene sequence: CDR1 LNHDA, CDR2 SQIVND (reference sequence). V dropped 11 bases and J dropped 0; count of bases not matched to a gene: 13. DNA of the CDR3: TGTGCCTGCGTTACCGGGACAGGGACCATGAACACTGAAGCTTTCTTT. This translates into CACVTGTGTMNTEAFF.

Only a few counts were recorded for this clone. The gene calls are TRBV4-3 and TRBJ2-1; D is uncertain. CDR3 length: 12 residues. The V gene's germline CDR1 is LGHNA and CDR2 YSLEER. The V gene lost 0 bases and the J gene lost 9 bases, with 6 bases spanning the gap. The CDR3 DNA follows: TGCGCCAGCAGCCAAGACTCCATTGAGCAGTTCTTC. Its protein is CASSQDSIEQFF.

The rearrangement uses TRBV4-3 and TRBJ2-1; 9 positions match TRBD2. Trimming took 3 bases from V and 7 from J; bases not matched to a gene: 7. CDR1 and CDR2 (germline): LGHNA, YSLEER. The CDR3 length is 15 residues. The CDR3 loop is CASSQRGTSSNEQFF. In DNA, the CDR3 is TGCGCCAGCAGCCAGCGGGGGACTAGCTCGAATGAGCAGTTCTTC.

The V and J genes are TRBV9 and TRBJ1-5, with 7 bases lining up with TRBD1. V was clipped by 3 bases and J by 5 bases; unmatched bases: 5. Germline V lookup: CDR1 SGDLS, CDR2 YYNGEE. CDR3 length equals 14 residues. The CDR3 loop is CASSEGGGDQPQHF. The CDR3 DNA reads TGTGCCAGCAGCGAAGGAGGGGGCGATCAGCCCCAGCATTTT.

The chain couples TRBV7-8 to TRBJ1-5; D gene unclear. Per the germline V gene, CDR1 is SGHVS and CDR2 is FQNEAQ. There are 15 residues in the CDR3. The V end lost 5 bases, the J end lost 0 bases, and 11 bases lay between the germline ends. This CDR3 reads CASSIRGGSNQPQHF. Here the CDR3 DNA reads TGTGCCAGCAGCATCCGGGGTGGTAGCAATCAGCCCCAGCATTTT.

The chain combines TRBV27 with TRBJ1-1; possible D gene TRBD1, 5 bases. CDR3 length: 13 residues. Germline CDR1 reads MNHEY; CDR2 reads SMNVEV (reference sequence). Trimming took 6 bases from V and 5 from J, leaving 13 bases between them. The DNA of the CDR3 is TGTGCCAGCAGCTACGTCTCAGGGACTGAAGCTTTCTTT. Its protein is CASSYVSGTEAFF.

V is TRBV6-1 and J is TRBJ2-7, with TRBD2 identical over 8 bases. Germline V gene lookup returns CDR1 MNHNS and CDR2 SASEGT. The CDR3 is 13 amino acids. The J segment lost 6 bases and the V segment lost 7 bases, leaving 8 bases of the junction unmatched. The CDR3 DNA reads TGTGCCAGCACCGGGGGGGTAGCGGGCGAGCAGTACTTC. Translating gives CASTGGVAGEQYF.

The chain employs TRBV11-1 and TRBJ2-7; 9 nucleotides match TRBD1. CDR1 and CDR2 from the germline V gene are SGHAT and FQDESV (reference sequence). This CDR3 spans 15 amino acids. V shed 4 bases and J 5 bases; nucleotides not matched to a gene: 9. The CDR3 loop reads CASSSPGQGSHEQYF. In nucleotides, the CDR3 is TGTGCCAGCAGCTCGCCGGGACAGGGTTCGCACGAGCAGTACTTC.

The chain is built from TRBV5-1 and TRBJ2-3, with a weak D call TRBD2 (7 bases). V was pared by 7 bases and J by 2 bases, with 23 bases between. Germline-derived CDR1 and CDR2 are SGHRS and YFSETQ. The CDR3 runs 17 residues. The CDR3 sequence: CASGPAGAAPFTDTQYF. The CDR3 region has the DNA TGCGCCAGCGGGCCCGCGGGGGCCGCCCCTTTCACAGATACGCAGTATTTT.

The chain uses TRBV7-2 and TRBJ1-1; the D gene is possibly TRBD1 (6 bases). V gave up 4 bases and J gave up 6 bases, with 18 bases separating them. This CDR3 has 15 residues. Germline CDR1 reads SGHTA; CDR2 reads FQGNSA. CDR3 coding DNA: TGTGCCAGCAGCTGGAGAGAACAGGGCAGCGCTGAAGCTTTCTTT. Translated, it gives CASSWREQGSAEAFF.